This T cell receptor (beta chain) was observed in a study of naive and memory T cell subsets. This clonotype has a count of ten or more. Its antigen is not identified. Both TRBC1 and TRBC2 were covered by a beta constant-region primer of two equimolar oligonucleotides. TCRdb ran MiXCR on the UMI-ligation and nested PCR reads and lists one entry per CDR3 protein. The repertoire holds about 90,000 distinct CDR3 sequences, with 7% as singletons. Four subsets defined by CD45RA and CD27 were sorted after CD3, CD4, CD8 and live/dead staining. The CDR3 totals 15 residues. The V and J ends lost 3 bases and 8 bases respectively, with 16 bases between them. General study points: Activation and differentiation may alter RNA-based TCR counts.

J is TRBJ1-4 and V is TRBV12-3 or TRBV12-4, with no clear D. The sequenced material came from central memory CD4+ T cells from blood. The receptor was derived from a human donor in good health. Here the CDR3 reads CASSLKVGIPEKLFF. CDR3 sequence (DNA): TGTGCCAGCAGTTTGAAGGTCGGGATCCCCGAAAAACTGTTTTTT.